The 25 T cell receptor beta chains given below trace back to one sample, sequenced in a study of blood T cell repertoires in COVID-19. TCRdb's copy holds only in-frame clones and misses some; the assay was immunoSEQ multiplex PCR. The data show just under 65,000 clones, about 70% seen once. The sequenced sample was peripheral blood. These receptors originate from a human donor in a cohort sampled during active COVID-19.

The V and J genes are TRBV3-1 (or the pseudogene TRBV3-2) and TRBJ2-3; the D is unclear. V was shortened by 4 bases and J by 1 base, with 6 bases between the two germline ends. Germline loops: CDR1 LGHDT, CDR2 YNNKEL (reference sequence). The CDR3 has 13 residues. The CDR3 region is CASSRSGTDTQYF. CDR3 nucleotide sequence: TGTGCCAGCAGCCGGTCAGGCACAGATACGCAGTATTTT.

CDR3 sequence (DNA): TGCGCCAGCAGCTTGTCTTTCTCGGGGGATCCCCAAGAGACCCAGTACTTC. Translating gives CASSLSFSGDPQETQYF. The rearrangement links TRBV5-1 to TRBJ2-5, with a tentative D call TRBD2 (6 bases). Germline CDR1 reads SGHRS; CDR2 reads YFSETQ. Trimming left V 1 base short and J 1 base short, with 17 bases between. The CDR3 sequence is 17 residues long.

The V call is TRBV18, the J call TRBJ1-1, with a tentative D call TRBD1 (6 bases). The V gene lost 6 bases and the J gene lost 3 bases, with 20 bases spanning the gap. This CDR3 has 16 amino acids. The germline CDR1 and CDR2 sequences are KGHSH and LQKENI. This CDR3 reads CASSQRRGMLDTEAFF. CDR3 nucleotide sequence: TGTGCCAGCTCTCAGCGCAGGGGTATGTTGGACACTGAAGCTTTCTTT.

The chain uses TRBV10-1 and TRBJ2-7, with 8 nucleotides matching TRBD1. V dropped 0 bases and J dropped 4; count of bases not matched to a gene: 5. The CDR3 covers 15 residues. Germline V CDR1 and CDR2: WNHNN, SYGVQD (reference sequence). The CDR3 nucleotides are TGCGCCAGCAGTGAGTCCGGACAGGGCAATTACGAGCAGTACTTC. As protein: CASSESGQGNYEQYF.

The V call is TRBV5-1, the J call TRBJ2-3; D may be TRBD2 (7 bases). Per germline, CDR1 SGHRS and CDR2 YFSETQ. Deletions cut 0 bases from V and 3 bases from J, with 20 bases between. The CDR3 covers 18 residues. The chain's CDR3 is CASSLASGGWGGTDTQYF. Here the CDR3 DNA reads TGCGCCAGCAGCTTGGCCTCCGGGGGCTGGGGAGGGACAGATACGCAGTATTTT.

Details on this clone: One end of the junction does not line up with germline, which may come from a read error. This chain uses TRBV7-2 with TRBJ1-3, with a weak D call TRBD1 (5 bases). Germline V gene lookup returns CDR1 SGHTA and CDR2 FQGNSA. The CDR3 sequence is 15 residues long. The CDR3 DNA follows: TGTGCCAGCAGCTTAGCCGTTGGGCAGGGAACCACCATATATTTT. It encodes CASSLAVGQGTTIYF.

This clone was observed a few times. The V gene is TRBV18, the J gene TRBJ1-1, with a possible D match to TRBD1 (6 bases). Germline CDR1 KGHSH, CDR2 LQKENI. This CDR3 is built from 13 residues. V lost 3 bases and J lost 3, with 8 bases in between. CDR3 protein: CASSPDRYTEAFF. The CDR3, as DNA: TGTGCCAGCTCACCTGACAGGTACACTGAAGCTTTCTTT.

J is TRBJ2-3 and V is TRBV5-4, with 13 bases aligning to TRBD2. There are 17 residues in the CDR3. Trimming at V came to 4 bases and at J to 2 bases, leaving 7 bases not matched to a gene. CDR1 SGHNT and CDR2 YYREEE come from the germline V gene (reference sequence). This chain's CDR3 is CASSLRLAGGNTDTQYF. CDR3 DNA sequence: TGTGCCAGCAGCCTAAGACTAGCGGGGGGCAACACAGATACGCAGTATTTT.

The chain's CDR3 is CASNAPEAGNTIYF. DNA for the CDR3: TGTGCCAGTAATGCCCCAGAGGCCGGAAACACCATATATTTT. The gene calls are TRBV19 and TRBJ1-3, with no clear D. CDR3 size: 14 residues. V gave up 7 bases and J gave up 4 bases, with 14 bases separating them. Germline V CDR1 and CDR2: LNHDA, SQIVND (reference sequence).

The V gene is TRBV7-6, the J gene TRBJ2-1; D is possibly TRBD1 (6 bases). CDR1 is SGHVS and CDR2 is FNYEAQ in the germline V gene. This CDR3 region has 16 residues. V dropped 4 bases and J dropped 4 bases, with 17 bases sitting between them. CDR3 sequence: CASSSPKQGLYNEQFF. The CDR3 DNA reads TGTGCCAGCAGCTCCCCGAAACAGGGTTTATACAATGAGCAGTTCTTC.

The chain couples TRBV18 to TRBJ1-6; the match to TRBD1 covers 9 bases. The CDR3 has 15 residues. The V segment lost 5 bases and the J segment 7 bases; nucleotides outside the gene matches: 6. CDR1 is KGHSH, CDR2 LQKENI, per germline. The CDR3 protein is CASSSDRGINSPLHF. The CDR3 coding sequence is TGTGCCAGCTCATCGGACAGGGGAATCAATTCACCCCTCCACTTT.

The V gene is TRBV28, the J gene TRBJ1-3; D is unclear. This CDR3 is built from 16 residues. CDR1 is MDHEN and CDR2 is SYDVKM in the germline V gene. V was cut by 7 bases and J by 0 bases, with 16 bases left in between. The CDR3 here is CASNGEGISSGNTIYF. The CDR3, as DNA: TGTGCCAGCAACGGTGAGGGCATAAGCTCTGGAAACACCATATATTTT.

The rearrangement links TRBV6-2 or TRBV6-3 to TRBJ1-5, with D uncertain. The germline V gene encodes CDR1 MNHEY and CDR2 SVGEGT. There are 15 residues in the CDR3. With 4 bases removed from V and 2 bases from J, the gap between germline ends came to 12 bases. The CDR3 sequence is CASSLRAGGNQPQHF. The CDR3 region has the DNA TGTGCCAGCAGTTTGAGGGCAGGCGGCAATCAGCCCCAGCATTTT.

This chain uses TRBV6-6 with TRBJ2-4; 11 nucleotides align to TRBD1. The CDR3 has 14 amino acids. The V gene end was trimmed by 6 bases and the J gene end by 8 bases; junction bases not matched to a gene: 6. Germline CDR1 reads MNHNY; CDR2 reads SVGAGI (reference sequence). Here the CDR3 reads CASSRTGGRDIQYF. The CDR3 DNA reads as TGTGCCAGCAGCCGGACAGGGGGCAGGGACATTCAGTACTTC.

This clone turned up a few times. The V gene is TRBV7-9, the J gene TRBJ1-2, with D tentatively TRBD1 (5 bases). The germline CDR1 and CDR2 sequences are SEHNR and FQNEAQ (reference sequence). V was trimmed by 5 bases and J by 2 bases, leaving 18 bases between them. The CDR3 runs 16 residues. The CDR3: CASSTWTGTQNYGYTF. As DNA, the CDR3 is TGTGCCAGCAGCACTTGGACGGGGACTCAGAACTATGGCTACACCTTC.

Only one count was recorded for this clone. This chain uses TRBV6-6 with TRBJ1-5; 10 bases align to TRBD1. Trimming took 4 bases from V and 3 from J; bases not matched to a gene: 6. The germline V gene has CDR1 MNHNY and CDR2 SVGAGI (reference sequence). CDR3 length equals 16 residues. In DNA, the CDR3 is TGTGCCAGCAGTTCATCGACAGGGGGCGACAATCAGCCCCAGCATTTT. This gives the protein CASSSSTGGDNQPQHF.

This sequence joins TRBV6-5 and TRBJ1-4, with TRBD1 as a possible D gene (6 bases). Per the germline V gene, CDR1 is MNHEY and CDR2 is SVGAGI. Between the trimmed V and J ends, which lost 6 bases and 12 bases, there was a span of 14 bases. The CDR3 loop spans 12 amino acids. As DNA, the CDR3 is TGTGCCAGCAGGCACGGGACATTGGAACTGTTTTTT. This translates into CASRHGTLELFF.

This clone was seen many times. CDR3 in amino acids: CAISTGGAGGPNEQFF. Written as DNA, the CDR3 is TGTGCCATCAGCACCGGGGGTGCGGGGGGGCCTAATGAGCAGTTCTTC. The chain is built from TRBV10-3 and TRBJ2-1; 9 nucleotides match TRBD2. The V gene's germline CDR1 is ENHRY and CDR2 SYGVKD. Trimming removed 6 bases from V and 7 bases from J; junction bases left unmatched: 13. There are 16 residues in the CDR3.

This clone has just a few counts. The rearrangement joins TRBV2 to TRBJ1-6; D remains ambiguous. Germline loops: CDR1 SNHLY, CDR2 FYNNEI. CDR3 length: 15 residues. V was shortened by 7 bases and J by 0 bases, with 10 bases between the two germline ends. The CDR3 sequence is CASTTPSSYNSPLHF. The CDR3 DNA reads as TGTGCCAGCACCACGCCGAGCTCCTATAATTCACCCCTCCACTTT. Full variable domain (rest looked up from reference TRBV2 and TRBJ1-6): EPEVTQTPSHQVTQMGQEVILRCVPISNHLYFYWYRQILGQKVEFLVSFYNNEISEKSEIFDDQFSVERPDGSNFTLKIRSTKLEDSAMYFCASTTPSSYNSPLHFGNGTRLTVT.

The V and J genes are TRBV7-8 and TRBJ1-6; D not certain. The germline gives CDR1 SGHVS, CDR2 FQNEAQ. The CDR3 totals 16 residues. The ends were cut back, 2 bases at V and 7 bases at J, with 15 bases in the middle. The DNA of the CDR3 is TGTGCCAGCAGCTTAAATCCGGGAGTGGGAAATTCACCCCTCCACTTT. It encodes CASSLNPGVGNSPLHF.

V usage is TRBV7-9 and J usage is TRBJ2-3; 10 nucleotides agree with TRBD2. V shed 2 bases, J shed 4 bases, and the junction held 6 bases outside the gene matches. Per the germline V gene, CDR1 is SEHNR and CDR2 is FQNEAQ (reference sequence). CDR3 size: 16 residues. The CDR3, as DNA: TGTGCCAGCAGCTTAAACAGCGGGGGGGCGTCAGATACGCAGTATTTT. It is translated as CASSLNSGGASDTQYF.

The chain uses TRBV30 and TRBJ2-1; 7 bases map to TRBD2. This CDR3 spans 15 amino acids. CDR1 is GTSNPN and CDR2 is SVGIG in the germline V gene (reference sequence). V was pared by 0 bases and J by 0 bases, with 2 bases of the junction left unmatched. CDR3 in DNA: TGTGCCTGGAGTGTATTAGCGGGCTCCTACAATGAGCAGTTCTTC. Translating gives CAWSVLAGSYNEQFF.

This clone came up once. This specimen includes other DNA sequences encoding the same CDR3. The genes are TRBV5-1 and TRBJ2-3, with 13 bases fitting TRBD2. Germline CDR1 is SGHRS and CDR2 is YFSETQ. Losses at the gene ends were 4 bases for V and 6 bases for J; bases not matched to a gene: 8. The CDR3 sequence is 16 residues long. The CDR3 sequence: CASSLRTSGGSDTQYF. CDR3 nucleotides: TGCGCCAGCAGCCTACGGACTAGCGGGGGTTCGGATACGCAGTATTTT. Full variable domain (outside the CDR3, taken from reference TRBV5-1 and TRBJ2-3): KAGVTQTPRYLIKTRGQQVTLSCSPISGHRSVSWYQQTPGQGLQFLFEYFSETQRNKGNFPGRFSGRQFSNSRSEMNVSTLELGDSALYLCASSLRTSGGSDTQYFGPGTRLTVL.

The chain couples TRBV30 to TRBJ1-1; no definite D call. Trimming removed 0 bases from V and 1 base from J, with 12 bases in between. The CDR3 totals 15 residues. Germline V gives CDR1 GTSNPN, CDR2 SVGIG (reference sequence). CDR3 in amino acids: CAWSVWGAQNTEAFF. As DNA, the CDR3 is TGTGCCTGGAGTGTGTGGGGAGCCCAGAACACTGAAGCTTTCTTT.

The rearrangement links TRBV4-2 to TRBJ2-3, with 12 bases identical to TRBD2. Germline V lookup: CDR1 LGHNA, CDR2 YNFKEQ. Germline trimming cut 3 bases from V and 4 bases from J; bases unmatched to any gene: 5. The CDR3 is 16 residues long. In DNA, the CDR3 is TGTGCCAGCAGCCACAATCTAGCGGGGGGGCCAGATACGCAGTATTTT. Translation: CASSHNLAGGPDTQYF.